The 17 T cell receptor beta chains below come from one sample, sequenced in a study of blood T cell repertoires in COVID-19. Data came from immunoSEQ multiplex PCR; TCRdb stores just in-frame clones and leaves some out. Found here are about 260,000 clones, just under 85% of them singletons; the top ten hold around 1.8%. Sequencing input: peripheral blood. The receptors stem from an elderly woman with acute or convalescent COVID-19.

The chain uses TRBV2 and TRBJ2-5, with unresolved D. Germline V lookup: CDR1 SNHLY, CDR2 FYNNEI. Trimming took 4 bases from V and 5 from J, leaving 20 bases between them. The CDR3 runs 16 residues. The CDR3 sequence: CASSAVKQIISETQYF. The CDR3 bases are TGTGCCAGCAGTGCCGTCAAACAGATTATTTCCGAGACCCAGTACTTC.

The chain carries TRBV3-1 (or the pseudogene TRBV3-2) and TRBJ2-1; 7 bases align to TRBD1. The J segment lost 6 bases and the V segment lost 1 base, leaving 6 bases of the junction unmatched. The CDR3 covers 15 residues. Germline V gene sequence: CDR1 LGHDT, CDR2 YNNKEL (reference sequence). The CDR3 spells CASSQARNRGNEQFF. CDR3 nucleotides: TGTGCCAGCAGCCAAGCCAGAAACAGGGGCAATGAGCAGTTCTTC.

This rearrangement joins TRBV27 to TRBJ2-7; D unclear. The CDR3 is 14 amino acids. Germline assignment: CDR1 MNHEY and CDR2 SMNVEV (reference sequence). V was clipped by 0 bases and J by 3 bases, with 9 bases between them. This chain's CDR3 is CASSLSRSNYEQYF. DNA of the CDR3: TGTGCCAGCAGTTTATCGAGGAGTAACTACGAGCAGTACTTC.

The chain uses TRBV5-1 and TRBJ2-2, with TRBD2 matching 8 bases. With V trimmed by 2 bases and J by 0 bases, 9 bases remained unmatched. The CDR3 totals 18 residues. The germline V gene encodes CDR1 SGHRS and CDR2 YFSETQ. The CDR3 DNA reads TGCGCCAGCAGCTTCCACCCAGCGGGGGCCTCGAACACCGGGGAGCTGTTTTTT. Protein product: CASSFHPAGASNTGELFF.

This clone was seen a few times. V is TRBV7-2 and J is TRBJ2-2, with 11 bases identical to TRBD2. Trimming took 4 bases from V and 2 from J; bases not matched to a gene: 6. CDR1 and CDR2 from the germline V gene are SGHTA and FQGNSA. The CDR3 contains 17 residues. As DNA, the CDR3 is TGTGCCAGCAGCTCCGATGGACTAGCGGGCAACACCGGGGAGCTGTTTTTT. This codes for CASSSDGLAGNTGELFF.

V is TRBV2 and J is TRBJ1-2, with D uncertain. The CDR3 is made up of 11 amino acids. Germline CDR1 and CDR2: SNHLY and FYNNEI. The V end was cut by 7 bases, the J end by 8 bases, with 11 bases between. The CDR3 loop is CASTLSVGYTF. The DNA for the CDR3 is TGTGCCAGCACCCTCAGCGTAGGCTACACCTTC.

The V gene is TRBV5-5, the J gene TRBJ2-2; D is uncertain. Germline V lookup: CDR1 SGHKS, CDR2 YYEKEE (reference sequence). The CDR3 is 17 amino acids. The V and J ends lost 0 bases and 5 bases respectively, with 17 bases between them. The CDR3 bases are TGTGCCAGCAGCTTGGAGTTCGGCGGCTTTGGGACCGGGGAGCTGTTTTTT. As protein: CASSLEFGGFGTGELFF.

The chain links TRBV28 to TRBJ1-6; TRBD1 is a possible D gene (6 bases). The CDR3 spans 15 residues. V lost 4 bases to trimming and J lost 11 bases, with 18 bases between them. Germline CDR1 and CDR2: MDHEN and SYDVKM. In DNA form, the CDR3 reads TGTGCCAGCAGTTCTCGAGGGGGTCGCCTTCCACCCCTCCACTTT. Translated, it gives CASSSRGGRLPPLHF.

The rearrangement uses TRBV5-6 and TRBJ1-5, with 9 nucleotides matching TRBD1. Per germline, CDR1 SGHDT and CDR2 YYEEEE. The V gene end was trimmed by 3 bases and the J gene end by 5 bases; junction bases not matched to a gene: 6. The CDR3 is 15 amino acids. CDR3 sequence (DNA): TGTGCCAGCAGCTCCGGGACAGGGCTCTATCAGCCCCAGCATTTT. It yields the protein CASSSGTGLYQPQHF.

The V gene is TRBV28, the J gene TRBJ2-1; TRBD2 matches 10 bases. Germline V gives CDR1 MDHEN, CDR2 SYDVKM. CDR3 size: 18 residues. V lost 5 bases to trimming and J lost 5 bases; unmatched junction nucleotides: 15. The CDR3 nucleotides read TGTGCCAGCAGTCCAACTAGCGGGGCCCGTTCTGGACACAATGAGCAGTTCTTC. It translates to CASSPTSGARSGHNEQFF. Drawing the rest from reference TRBV28 and TRBJ2-1, the complete variable domain is DVKVTQSSRYLVKRTGEKVFLECVQDMDHENMFWYRQDPGLGLRLIYFSYDVKMKEKGDIPEGYSVSREKKERFSLILESASTNQTSMYLCASSPTSGARSGHNEQFFGPGTRLTVL.

The chain links TRBV10-3 to TRBJ1-6, with TRBD1 identical over 11 bases. The ends lost 2 bases at V and 7 bases at J; junction bases unmatched: 1. CDR3 length equals 15 residues. Looked up from germline, CDR1 is ENHRY and CDR2 is SYGVKD. This CDR3 is CAISERDRGNSPLHF. The CDR3 region has the DNA TGTGCCATCAGTGAGCGGGACAGGGGGAATTCACCCCTCCACTTT.

This clone occurred a few times. This rearrangement joins TRBV28 to TRBJ1-5, with D perhaps TRBD1 (5 bases). Germline CDR1 MDHEN, CDR2 SYDVKM. The CDR3 contains 15 residues. The V and J ends lost 7 bases and 3 bases respectively, with 16 bases between them. The CDR3 spells CASNAKGTANQPQHF. The CDR3 DNA sequence: TGTGCCAGCAATGCCAAGGGGACTGCCAATCAGCCCCAGCATTTT.

This rearrangement joins TRBV12-5 to TRBJ1-2, with TRBD1 as a possible D gene (6 bases). The V and J ends lost 1 base and 5 bases respectively, with 14 bases between them. The CDR3 contains 15 residues. Germline V gene sequence: CDR1 LGHNT, CDR2 FRNRAP. The CDR3 region has the DNA TGTGCTAGTGGTTTGGGGGGGACACTTAAATATGGCTACACCTTC. Its protein product is CASGLGGTLKYGYTF. Full variable domain (missing parts from reference TRBV12-5 and TRBJ1-2): DARVTQTPRHKVTEMGQEVTMRCQPILGHNTVFWYRQTMMQGLELLAYFRNRAPLDDSGMPKDRFSAEMPDATLATLKIQPSEPRDSAVYFCASGLGGTLKYGYTFGSGTRLTVV.

Comments on this clone: The same CDR3 can be traced to other DNA sequences in this sample. V is TRBV18 and J is TRBJ1-4; TRBD1 matches at 7 bases. V gave up 3 bases and J gave up 5 bases; unmatched junction bases: 0. The length of the CDR3 is 13 residues. In germline, CDR1 is KGHSH, CDR2 LQKENI. This CDR3 reads CASSPGQNEKLFF. CDR3 coding DNA: TGTGCCAGCTCACCGGGACAGAATGAAAAACTGTTTTTT.

The gene calls are TRBV27 and TRBJ2-1; 9 bases agree with TRBD1. Per germline, CDR1 MNHEY and CDR2 SMNVEV (reference sequence). The CDR3 runs to 14 residues. The V gene end was trimmed by 1 base and the J gene end by 7 bases; junction bases not matched to a gene: 2. The DNA for the CDR3 is TGTGCCAGCAGTTTATTTGGGACAGGGAATGAGCAGTTCTTC. Its translation: CASSLFGTGNEQFF.

About this clone: One end of the junction is discordant with germline, which a read error may explain. The sample contains more than one DNA sequence encoding this CDR3. The chain has TRBV11-2 and TRBJ1-2; TRBD1 aligns across 7 bases. CDR3 length equals 13 residues. Germline V gene sequence: CDR1 SGHAT, CDR2 FQNNGV. CDR3 region: CASSLDRDYGYTF. The CDR3 DNA follows: TGTGCCAGCAGCCTAGACAGGGACTATGGCTACACCTTC.

This clone was counted only a few times. The V gene is TRBV5-1, the J gene TRBJ1-4, with 7 bases lining up with TRBD1. This CDR3 comprises 14 residues. Germline assignment: CDR1 SGHRS and CDR2 YFSETQ. V lost 4 bases and J lost 2; bases outside the gene matches: 2. The CDR3 DNA is TGCGCCAGCAGCCCGACAGGGACTAATGAAAAACTGTTTTTT. Its protein product is CASSPTGTNEKLFF.